These 23 T cell receptor beta chains were sequenced from one sample in a study of blood T cell repertoires in COVID-19. Sequencing used immunoSEQ multiplex PCR; TCRdb keeps in-frame clones, though not all of them. Counted here are about 390,000 clones, approximately 87% occurring once; the ten biggest clones make up roughly 10%. The material sequenced was PBMCs or T cells enriched from blood (not recorded which). All receptors derive from a woman between 45 and 60 years old who had recovered from COVID-19.

Only a few counts were recorded for this clone. The V and J genes are TRBV7-3 and TRBJ1-5; D is possibly TRBD1 (6 bases). The CDR3 extends over 18 amino acids. V lost 0 bases, J lost 2 bases, and 17 bases lay in between. Germline V CDR1 and CDR2: SGHTA, FQGTGA. The CDR3 DNA follows: TGTGCCAGCAGCTTAACGAGGGGTGGGGGCAGGGGCAATCAGCCCCAGCATTTT. This sequence encodes CASSLTRGGGRGNQPQHF.

The CDR3 loop is CASSRGGGYESYTF. CDR3 nucleotides: TGTGCCAGCAGCCGGGGAGGAGGCTATGAGAGCTACACCTTC. The chain carries TRBV6-5 and TRBJ1-2; D gene unclear. This CDR3 comprises 14 residues. Germline V CDR1 and CDR2: MNHEY, SVGAGI. Deletions cut 6 bases from V and 9 bases from J, with 20 bases between.

This rearrangement joins TRBV6-1 to TRBJ2-6; D gene unclear. Trimming pared 2 bases from V and 0 bases from J, leaving 5 bases between. The CDR3 consists of 15 residues. Germline V gene sequence: CDR1 MNHNS, CDR2 SASEGT. DNA of the CDR3: TGTGCCAGCAGTGAACCTAGCTCTGGGGCCAACGTCCTGACTTTC. Its protein is CASSEPSSGANVLTF.

This chain links TRBV28 with TRBJ1-1, with 8 bases matching TRBD1. The V gene's germline CDR1 is MDHEN and CDR2 SYDVKM. The CDR3 sequence is 12 residues long. The junction had 10 bases not matched to a gene; V was cut back by 7 bases and J by 12 bases. The CDR3 region has the DNA TGTGCCAGCACCTTGGACAGGGTACGATCTTTCTTT. This translates into CASTLDRVRSFF.

This chain joins TRBV3-1 (or the pseudogene TRBV3-2) and TRBJ1-4; 8 positions agree with TRBD1. The ends lost 3 bases at V and 10 bases at J; junction bases unmatched: 16. The length of the CDR3 is 17 residues. Per the germline V gene, CDR1 is LGHDT and CDR2 is YNNKEL (reference sequence). The CDR3 DNA reads as TGTGCCAGCAGCCAGATGGGCCCGGGACAGGTTGCAGGAAAACTGTTTTTT. Translation: CASSQMGPGQVAGKLFF.

The rearrangement joins TRBV7-9 to TRBJ2-1; 7 nucleotides match TRBD1. The length of the CDR3 is 14 residues. Germline V gene lookup returns CDR1 SEHNR and CDR2 FQNEAQ (reference sequence). The trim removed 5 bases at V and 5 bases at J, leaving 6 bases unmatched. This CDR3 is CASSRSTGDNEQFF. The DNA of the CDR3 is TGTGCCAGCAGCCGGAGCACAGGGGACAATGAGCAGTTCTTC.

The V call is TRBV7-9, the J call TRBJ1-6; 9 bases align to TRBD1. This CDR3 contains 14 residues. Trimming took 4 bases from V and 12 from J; bases not matched to a gene: 7. In germline, CDR1 is SEHNR, CDR2 FQNEAQ (reference sequence). Here the CDR3 DNA reads TGTGCCAGCAGCTCGACGGGACAGGGCCTACCCCTCCACTTT. Its translation is CASSSTGQGLPLHF. The full variable domain, in which reference TRBV7-9 and TRBJ1-6 provide the parts outside the CDR3, is DTGVSQNPRHKITKRGQNVTFRCDPISEHNRLYWYRQTLGQGPEFLTYFQNEAQLEKSRLLSDRFSAERPKGSFSTLEIQRTEQGDSAMYLCASSSTGQGLPLHFGNGTRLTVT.

The rearrangement uses TRBV19 and TRBJ2-1; D may be TRBD1 (6 bases). CDR3 length: 15 residues. Per the germline V gene, CDR1 is LNHDA and CDR2 is SQIVND (reference sequence). Deletions cut 1 base from V and 2 bases from J, with 9 bases between. The CDR3: CASSIAQGPYNEQFF. In nucleotides, the CDR3 is TGTGCCAGTAGTATAGCACAGGGTCCCTACAATGAGCAGTTCTTC.

The chain couples TRBV5-6 to TRBJ1-1; no reliable D call. Per germline, CDR1 SGHDT and CDR2 YYEEEE. The V end was cut by 5 bases, the J end by 6 bases, with 14 bases between. The CDR3 loop spans 13 amino acids. The CDR3 protein is CASSFGTAPEAFF. The CDR3 bases are TGTGCCAGCAGTTTTGGAACAGCTCCTGAAGCTTTCTTT.

The gene calls are TRBV4-3 and TRBJ2-7, with 8 nucleotides matching TRBD2. The ends lost 0 bases at V and 2 bases at J; junction bases unmatched: 12. The CDR3 has 18 amino acids. From germline, CDR1 is LGHNA and CDR2 YSLEER. The CDR3 spells CASSQDIAGTHGTYEQYF. CDR3 nucleotide sequence: TGCGCCAGCAGCCAAGATATAGCGGGGACCCACGGGACCTACGAGCAGTACTTC.

The chain is built from TRBV7-9 and TRBJ1-2; D is uncertain. In germline, CDR1 is SEHNR, CDR2 FQNEAQ (reference sequence). V was pared by 5 bases and J by 6 bases, with 16 bases between. This CDR3 has 14 amino acids. This CDR3 reads CASSPRRSSDGYTF. The CDR3, as DNA: TGTGCCAGCAGCCCCCGGCGGAGTTCCGATGGCTACACCTTC. The whole variable domain, filled in from reference TRBV7-9 and TRBJ1-2, reads DTGVSQNPRHKITKRGQNVTFRCDPISEHNRLYWYRQTLGQGPEFLTYFQNEAQLEKSRLLSDRFSAERPKGSFSTLEIQRTEQGDSAMYLCASSPRRSSDGYTFGSGTRLTVV.

The count of this clone is one. The chain employs TRBV6-5 and TRBJ1-3; weak D call: TRBD1 (5 bases). There are 13 residues in the CDR3. Germline lookup yields CDR1 MNHEY and CDR2 SVGAGI. The V end was cut by 6 bases, the J end by 4 bases, with 10 bases between. CDR3 sequence: CASSRTRGNTIYF. CDR3 sequence (DNA): TGTGCCAGCAGCCGGACACGCGGAAACACCATATATTTT.

This clone was counted a few times. The J gene is TRBJ1-2, the V gene TRBV28, with D maybe TRBD1 (6 bases). The CDR3 covers 13 residues. V gave up 3 bases and J gave up 7 bases, with 12 bases separating them. Germline loops: CDR1 MDHEN, CDR2 SYDVKM. CDR3 region: CASSFLQGRGYTF. CDR3 DNA: TGTGCCAGCAGTTTTTTACAGGGTCGTGGCTACACCTTC.

This clone has only a few counts. The chain has TRBV2 and TRBJ1-2; tentative D call: TRBD1 (6 bases). Germline assignment: CDR1 SNHLY and CDR2 FYNNEI. V lost 5 bases and J 5 bases, leaving 12 bases between the germline ends. This CDR3 comprises 13 residues. The CDR3 region is CASSLAGAYGYTF. CDR3 nucleotides: TGTGCCAGCAGTTTGGCAGGGGCTTATGGCTACACCTTC.

This sequence joins TRBV2 and TRBJ1-2, with 9 bases that match TRBD1. Germline V CDR1 and CDR2: SNHLY, FYNNEI. The V and J ends lost 6 bases and 1 base, in that order; junction bases with no gene match: 6. CDR3 length equals 15 residues. CDR3 sequence reads: CASRETGGDNYGYTF. The CDR3 DNA reads TGTGCCAGCAGGGAGACAGGGGGGGATAACTATGGCTACACCTTC.

The J gene is TRBJ2-7, the V gene TRBV19, with TRBD1 identical over 8 bases. This CDR3 is built from 15 residues. Germline CDR1 reads LNHDA; CDR2 reads SQIVND (reference sequence). Trimming removed 5 bases from V and 3 bases from J; junction bases left unmatched: 9. CDR3 protein: CASSPTGALNYEQYF. CDR3 in DNA: TGTGCCAGTAGTCCGACAGGGGCTTTGAACTACGAGCAGTACTTC.

In this sample, this clone turned up once. The chain uses TRBV5-1 and TRBJ1-6; D gene unclear. Germline lookup yields CDR1 SGHRS and CDR2 YFSETQ. CDR3 length equals 14 residues. The germline V and J ends were trimmed by 0 bases and 5 bases, with 6 bases remaining between them. CDR3 protein: CASSLGQDNSPLHF. The CDR3 DNA is TGCGCCAGCAGCTTGGGACAAGATAATTCACCCCTCCACTTT. Together with reference TRBV5-1 and TRBJ1-6, the CDR3 gives the full variable domain: KAGVTQTPRYLIKTRGQQVTLSCSPISGHRSVSWYQQTPGQGLQFLFEYFSETQRNKGNFPGRFSGRQFSNSRSEMNVSTLELGDSALYLCASSLGQDNSPLHFGNGTRLTVT.

The DNA of the CDR3 is TGTGCCAGCAGGACTAGCGGGACAGATACGCAGTATTTT. Translated: CASRTSGTDTQYF. The rearrangement links TRBV7-2 to TRBJ2-3; 10 bases fit TRBD2. Germline V gene sequence: CDR1 SGHTA, CDR2 FQGNSA. With 6 bases clipped from V and 3 bases from J, the junction kept 0 bases outside the gene matches. The CDR3 is 13 amino acids.

This sequence joins TRBV19 and TRBJ1-5; no clear D. The CDR3 extends over 16 amino acids. Trimming shortened V by 4 bases and J by 0 bases, and 13 bases separated the two germline ends. Germline-derived CDR1 and CDR2 are LNHDA and SQIVND (reference sequence). The CDR3 DNA sequence: TGTGCCAGTAGTAGAGTTTTCGCGGATAGCAATCAGCCCCAGCATTTT. This sequence encodes CASSRVFADSNQPQHF.

Ten or more counts support this clone. This chain joins TRBV5-1 and TRBJ1-1, with 8 bases matching TRBD1. V lost 3 bases to trimming and J lost 7 bases; unmatched junction nucleotides: 8. The CDR3 length is 14 residues. Germline loops: CDR1 SGHRS, CDR2 YFSETQ. CDR3 sequence reads: CASSSAGGPDEAFF. CDR3 bases: TGCGCCAGCAGCTCGGCAGGGGGCCCAGATGAAGCTTTCTTT.

The genes are TRBV11-2 and TRBJ1-2; D not resolved. V was cut by 1 base and J by 3 bases, with 15 bases left in between. Germline-derived CDR1 and CDR2 are SGHAT and FQNNGV. This CDR3 comprises 16 residues. Written as DNA, the CDR3 is TGTGCCAGCAGCTTAGGTCCCCGAGTCGATCACTATGGCTACACCTTC. Protein sequence: CASSLGPRVDHYGYTF.

This clone was recorded a few times. The rearrangement uses TRBV27 and TRBJ1-2; D remains ambiguous. CDR1 is MNHEY and CDR2 is SMNVEV in the germline V gene (reference sequence). CDR3 size: 14 residues. V dropped 5 bases and J dropped 4 bases, with 14 bases sitting between them. The DNA for the CDR3 is TGTGCCAGCAGTGCCGGGAGAAACTTCTATGGCTACACCTTC. This translates into CASSAGRNFYGYTF.

The chain recombines TRBV19 with TRBJ1-2, with D unresolved. The CDR3 length is 14 residues. Germline loops: CDR1 LNHDA, CDR2 SQIVND (reference sequence). Trimming removed 3 bases from V and 4 bases from J, with 12 bases in between. CDR3 sequence reads: CASSIRPGTYGYTF. Here the CDR3 DNA reads TGTGCCAGTAGTATTCGTCCAGGAACCTATGGCTACACCTTC. The full variable domain, its missing parts supplied by reference TRBV19 and TRBJ1-2, is DGGITQSPKYLFRKEGQNVTLSCEQNLNHDAMYWYRQDPGQGLRLIYYSQIVNDFQKGDIAEGYSVSREKKESFPLTVTSAQKNPTAFYLCASSIRPGTYGYTFGSGTRLTVV.